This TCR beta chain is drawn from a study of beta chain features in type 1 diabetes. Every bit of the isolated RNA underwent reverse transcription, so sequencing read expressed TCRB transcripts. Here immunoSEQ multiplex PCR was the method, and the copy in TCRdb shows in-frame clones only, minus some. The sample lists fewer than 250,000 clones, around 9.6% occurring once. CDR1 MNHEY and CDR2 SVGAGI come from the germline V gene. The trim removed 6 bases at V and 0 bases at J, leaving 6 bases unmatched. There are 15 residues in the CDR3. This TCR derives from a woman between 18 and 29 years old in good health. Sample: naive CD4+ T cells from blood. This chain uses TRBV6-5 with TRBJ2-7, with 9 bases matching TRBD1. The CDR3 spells CASRPRQGDSYEQYF. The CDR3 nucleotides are TGTGCCAGCAGACCTAGACAGGGGGACTCCTACGAGCAGTACTTC.